This T cell receptor (beta chain) was identified in a study of CD8 T cells in Susac syndrome (dated by TCRdb to 2018 to 2020). At the level of the whole study: Of the Susac syndrome patients who were sequenced, about eight were in clinical remission while about six had clinically active disease. At the time of blood withdrawal, Susac syndrome patients were either therapy-naive, taking corticosteroids (with some also receiving IVIg), or on IVIg alone. The study used repertoire sequencing to test whether antigen drove CD8+ T cell activation and differentiation in Susac syndrome. General conclusions and limits of the study: The study acknowledged that relatively few individuals were included in the TCR sequencing and HLA analysis. No clonal expansion was detected in the CD4+ T cell repertoire of Susac syndrome patients.

RNA was extracted with the RNeasy kit and about 0.45 to 1 ug was reverse transcribed using random hexamers. The immunoSEQ multiplex PCR assay, which covers 54 Vbeta and 13 Jbeta segments, was used to amplify TCR beta CDR3 regions. To correct PCR amplification bias, a synthetic template baseline was used for both primer optimization and computational correction. The authors' pipeline ran thus. Reads were assigned to V, D and J genes according to IMGT and analyzed in immunoSEQ Analyzer, with only productive sequences retained. Clonality was calculated as one minus the Shannon entropy normalized by log2 of the number of productive unique sequences. For each patient and control, public and private clones were evaluated among the 100 most prevalent clones. Clones were defined as Susac-specific if absent from the healthy and MS cohorts, from roughly 1,100 published viral clones and from other ImmuneACCESS disease sequences. The public reads were reanalyzed by TCRdb: fastp trimming at Q25, MiXCR alignment, in-frame beta chains only. Rows are combined by CDR3 protein, so each entry shows the most common genes and DNA. TCRdb, not the authors, supplied the V and J calls. The sample includes approximately 180,000 distinct CDR3 sequences, with about 93% observed a single time. The ten largest clones add up to 0.09% to 0.1% of the sample.

Reading the germline V gene (reference sequence) gives CDR1 SGHAT and CDR2 FQDESV. Germline trimming: 1 base from V, 7 bases from J; junction bases outside gene matches: 4. The CDR3 starts with the cysteine, ends with the phenylalanine, and has 15 residues. Just the 45-base CDR3 DNA is kept, in frame starting at base 1. Peripheral blood CD8+ and CD4+ T cells from healthy donors, Susac syndrome patients and multiple sclerosis patients were profiled using high-throughput TCR beta sequencing. The Susac syndrome patients fulfilled recently defined diagnostic criteria for definite or probable disease. Bulk CD8+ and CD4+ T cells were purified by magnetic negative isolation, while CD8+ TEMRA cells were enriched using FACS. Blood was collected in EDTA tubes and processed within 24 hours, with PBMCs isolated through density gradient centrifugation. PBMCs destined for TCR sequencing were cryopreserved in liquid nitrogen and later thawed in a 37 °C water bath. A purity of at least 90% was achieved for sorted or isolated CD4+, CD8+ and CD8+ TEMRA cells.

Comment on this clonotype: Its antigen is still unknown. Base qualities are missing; no much larger clone stands one base away.

The chain is encoded by TRBV11-1 joined to TRBJ2-1; the central 10 bases match TRBD2. The sample consisted of CD4+ T cells from PBMCs. This clonotype originated in a human donor with Susac syndrome. The DNA sequence is given as TGTGCCAGCAGCTTAGGTAGCGGGGGGAGAAATGAGCAGTTCTTC. It translates to CASSLGSGGRNEQFF.